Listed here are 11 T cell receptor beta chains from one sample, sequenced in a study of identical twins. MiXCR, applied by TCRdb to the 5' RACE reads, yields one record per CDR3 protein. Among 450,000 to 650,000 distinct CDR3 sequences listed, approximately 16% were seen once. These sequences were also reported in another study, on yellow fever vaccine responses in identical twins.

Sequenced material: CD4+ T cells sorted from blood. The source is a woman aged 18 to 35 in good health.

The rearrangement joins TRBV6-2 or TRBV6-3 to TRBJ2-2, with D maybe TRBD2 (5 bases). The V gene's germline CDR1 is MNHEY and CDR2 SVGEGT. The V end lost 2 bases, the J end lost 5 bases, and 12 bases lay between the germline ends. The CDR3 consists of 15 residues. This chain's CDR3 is CASSYSGRPTGELFF. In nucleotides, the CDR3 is TGTGCCAGCAGTTACAGCGGCAGACCTACCGGGGAGCTGTTTTTT.

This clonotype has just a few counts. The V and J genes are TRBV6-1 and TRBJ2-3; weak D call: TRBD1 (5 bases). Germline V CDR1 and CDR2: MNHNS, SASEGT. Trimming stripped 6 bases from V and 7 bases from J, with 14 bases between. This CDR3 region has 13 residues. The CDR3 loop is CASSRGQQNTQYF. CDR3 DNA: TGTGCCAGCAGCCGAGGACAACAGAATACGCAGTATTTT.

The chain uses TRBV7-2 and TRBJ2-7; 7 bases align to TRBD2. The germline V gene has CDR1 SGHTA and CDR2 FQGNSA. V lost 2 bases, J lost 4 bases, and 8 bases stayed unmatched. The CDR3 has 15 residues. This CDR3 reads CASSLRGSGKYEQYF. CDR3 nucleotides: TGTGCCAGCAGCTTAAGGGGAAGCGGGAAATACGAGCAGTACTTC.

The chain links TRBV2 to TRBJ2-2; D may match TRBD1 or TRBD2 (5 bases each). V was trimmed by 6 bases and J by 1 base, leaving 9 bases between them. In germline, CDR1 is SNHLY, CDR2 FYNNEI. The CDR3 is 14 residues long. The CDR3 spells CASRLGENTGELFF. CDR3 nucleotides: TGTGCCAGCAGATTGGGGGAGAACACCGGGGAGCTGTTTTTT.

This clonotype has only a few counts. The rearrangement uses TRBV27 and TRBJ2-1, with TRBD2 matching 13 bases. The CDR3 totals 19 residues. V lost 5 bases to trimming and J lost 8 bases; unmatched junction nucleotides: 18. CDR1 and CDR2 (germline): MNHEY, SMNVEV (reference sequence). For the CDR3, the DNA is TGTGCCAGCAGTACTCGATCCGGGACTAGCGGGGATTACGGGGATGAGCAGTTCTTC. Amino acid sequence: CASSTRSGTSGDYGDEQFF.

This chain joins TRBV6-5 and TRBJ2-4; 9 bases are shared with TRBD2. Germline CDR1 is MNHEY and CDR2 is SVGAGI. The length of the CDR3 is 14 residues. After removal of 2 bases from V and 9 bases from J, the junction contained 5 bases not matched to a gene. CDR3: CASSYRTSDAIQYF. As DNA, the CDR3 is TGTGCCAGCAGTTACCGGACTAGCGACGCCATTCAGTACTTC.

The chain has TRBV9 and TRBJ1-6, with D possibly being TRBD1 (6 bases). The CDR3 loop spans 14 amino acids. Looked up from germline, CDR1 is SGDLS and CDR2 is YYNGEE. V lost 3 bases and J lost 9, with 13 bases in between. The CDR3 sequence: CASSARGVGSPLHF. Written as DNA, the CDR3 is TGTGCCAGCAGCGCCAGGGGAGTTGGTTCACCCCTCCACTTT.

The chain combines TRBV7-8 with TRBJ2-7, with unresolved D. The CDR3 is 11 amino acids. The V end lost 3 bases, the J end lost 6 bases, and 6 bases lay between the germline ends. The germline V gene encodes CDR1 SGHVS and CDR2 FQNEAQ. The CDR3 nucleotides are TGTGCCAGCAGCTTTAATTCCGAGCAGTACTTC. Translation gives CASSFNSEQYF.

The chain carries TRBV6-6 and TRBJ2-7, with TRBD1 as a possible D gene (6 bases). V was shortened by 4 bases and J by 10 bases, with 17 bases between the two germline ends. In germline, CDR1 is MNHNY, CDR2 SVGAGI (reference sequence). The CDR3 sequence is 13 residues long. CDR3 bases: TGTGCCAGCAGTTCGCGCCGGGACAATCTTCAGTACGTC. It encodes CASSSRRDNLQYV.

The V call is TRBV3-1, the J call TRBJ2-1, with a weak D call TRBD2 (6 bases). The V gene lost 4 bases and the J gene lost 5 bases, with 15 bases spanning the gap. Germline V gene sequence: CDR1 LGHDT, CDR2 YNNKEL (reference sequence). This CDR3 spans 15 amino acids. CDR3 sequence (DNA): TGTGCCAGCAGCCGCGCTACTAGCCAGCACAATGAGCAGTTCTTC. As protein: CASSRATSQHNEQFF.

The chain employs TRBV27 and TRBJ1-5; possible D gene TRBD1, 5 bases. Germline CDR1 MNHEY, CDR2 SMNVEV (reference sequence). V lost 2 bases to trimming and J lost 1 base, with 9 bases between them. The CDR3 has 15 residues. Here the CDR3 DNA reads TGTGCCAGCAGTTTACTGCAGGGAAGCAATCAGCCCCAGCATTTT. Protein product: CASSLLQGSNQPQHF.